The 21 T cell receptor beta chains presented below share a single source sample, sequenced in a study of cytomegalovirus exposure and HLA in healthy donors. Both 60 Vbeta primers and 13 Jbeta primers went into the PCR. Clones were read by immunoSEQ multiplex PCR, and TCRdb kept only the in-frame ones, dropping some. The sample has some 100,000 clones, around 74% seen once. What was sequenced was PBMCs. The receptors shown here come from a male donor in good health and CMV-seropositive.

The CDR3 region has the DNA TGTGCCAGCAGCTTGGTCGACAGTCAAGAGACCCAGTACTTC. Translating it yields CASSLVDSQETQYF. The chain links TRBV5-6 to TRBJ2-7; perhaps TRBD1 as D (5 bases). The end of the DNA is better explained by TRBJ2-5, so the J call may be wrong. The CDR3 extends over 14 amino acids. The germline CDR1 and CDR2 sequences are SGHDT and YYEEEE.

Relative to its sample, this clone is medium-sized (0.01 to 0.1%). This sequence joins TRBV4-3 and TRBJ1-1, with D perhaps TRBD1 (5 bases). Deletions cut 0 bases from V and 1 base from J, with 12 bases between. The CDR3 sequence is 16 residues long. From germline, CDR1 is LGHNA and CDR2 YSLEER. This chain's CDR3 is CASSQDPQGRNTEAFF. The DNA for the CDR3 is TGCGCCAGCAGCCAAGATCCTCAGGGTAGGAACACTGAAGCTTTCTTT.

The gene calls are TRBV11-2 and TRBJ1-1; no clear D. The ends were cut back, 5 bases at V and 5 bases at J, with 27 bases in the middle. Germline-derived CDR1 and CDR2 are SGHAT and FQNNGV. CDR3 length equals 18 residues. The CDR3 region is CASSQRPRVVRGYTEAFF. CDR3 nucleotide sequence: TGTGCCAGCAGCCAGAGGCCCCGGGTCGTCCGAGGTTATACTGAAGCTTTCTTT.

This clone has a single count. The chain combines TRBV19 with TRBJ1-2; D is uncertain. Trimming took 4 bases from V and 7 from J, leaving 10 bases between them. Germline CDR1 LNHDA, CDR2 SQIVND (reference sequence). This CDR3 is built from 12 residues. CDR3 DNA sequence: TGTGCCAGTAGTAACGGGAATGGTGGCTACACCTTC. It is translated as CASSNGNGGYTF.

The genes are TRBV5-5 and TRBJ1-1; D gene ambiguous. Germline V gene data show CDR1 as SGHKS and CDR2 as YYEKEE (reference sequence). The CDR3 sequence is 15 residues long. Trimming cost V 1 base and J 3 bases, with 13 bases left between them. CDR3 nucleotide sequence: TGTGCCAGCAGCTTGACCCCGAGGGTGGACACTGAAGCTTTCTTT. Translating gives CASSLTPRVDTEAFF.

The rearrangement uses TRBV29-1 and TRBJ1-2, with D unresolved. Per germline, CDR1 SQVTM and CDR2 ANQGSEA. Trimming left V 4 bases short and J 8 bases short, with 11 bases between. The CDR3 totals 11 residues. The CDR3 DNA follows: TGCAGCGTTGTAGTCGGGGAGGGCTACACCTTC. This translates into CSVVVGEGYTF.

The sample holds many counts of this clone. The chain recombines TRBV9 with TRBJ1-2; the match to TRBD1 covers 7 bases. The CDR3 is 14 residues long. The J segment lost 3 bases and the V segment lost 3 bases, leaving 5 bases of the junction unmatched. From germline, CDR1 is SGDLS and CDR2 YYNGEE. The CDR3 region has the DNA TGTGCCAGCAGCGGACAGGGCAGCGACTATGGCTACACCTTC. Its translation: CASSGQGSDYGYTF.

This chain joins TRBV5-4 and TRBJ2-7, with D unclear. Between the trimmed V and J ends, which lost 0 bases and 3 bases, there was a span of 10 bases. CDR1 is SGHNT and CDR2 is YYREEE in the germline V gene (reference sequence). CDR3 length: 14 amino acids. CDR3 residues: CASSLAVGSYEQYF. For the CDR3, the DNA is TGTGCCAGCAGCTTGGCGGTCGGTAGCTACGAGCAGTACTTC.

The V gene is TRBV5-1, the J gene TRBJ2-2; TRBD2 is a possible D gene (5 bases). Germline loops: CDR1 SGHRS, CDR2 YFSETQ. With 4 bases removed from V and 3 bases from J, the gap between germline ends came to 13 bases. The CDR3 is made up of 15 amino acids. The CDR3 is CASSLLSEHTGELFF. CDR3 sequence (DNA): TGCGCCAGCAGCCTACTTAGCGAGCACACCGGGGAGCTGTTTTTT.

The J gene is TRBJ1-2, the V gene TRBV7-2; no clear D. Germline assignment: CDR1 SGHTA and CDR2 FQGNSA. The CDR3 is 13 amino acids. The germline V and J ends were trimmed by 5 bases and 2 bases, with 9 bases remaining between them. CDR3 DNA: TGTGCCAGCAGCCTAGACGGGAACTATGGCTACACCTTC. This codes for CASSLDGNYGYTF.

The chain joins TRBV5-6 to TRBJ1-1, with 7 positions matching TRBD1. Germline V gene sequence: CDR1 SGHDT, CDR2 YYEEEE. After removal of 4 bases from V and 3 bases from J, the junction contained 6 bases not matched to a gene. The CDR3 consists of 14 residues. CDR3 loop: CASSRFDRDTEAFF. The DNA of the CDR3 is TGTGCCAGCAGCAGATTCGACAGGGACACTGAAGCTTTCTTT.

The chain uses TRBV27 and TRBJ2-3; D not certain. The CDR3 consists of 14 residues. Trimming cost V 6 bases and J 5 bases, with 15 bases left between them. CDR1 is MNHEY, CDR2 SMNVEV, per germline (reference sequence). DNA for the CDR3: TGTGCCAGCAGCCCGATTGAGCGTGGAGATACGCAGTATTTT. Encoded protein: CASSPIERGDTQYF.

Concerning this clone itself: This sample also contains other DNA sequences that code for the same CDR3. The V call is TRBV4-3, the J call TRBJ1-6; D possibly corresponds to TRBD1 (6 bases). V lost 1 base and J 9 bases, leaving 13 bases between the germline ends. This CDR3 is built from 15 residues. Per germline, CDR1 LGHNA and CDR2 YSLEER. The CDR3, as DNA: TGCGCCAGCAGCCAAGTTGGGCAGGGGAGTTCACCCCTCCACTTT. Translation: CASSQVGQGSSPLHF.

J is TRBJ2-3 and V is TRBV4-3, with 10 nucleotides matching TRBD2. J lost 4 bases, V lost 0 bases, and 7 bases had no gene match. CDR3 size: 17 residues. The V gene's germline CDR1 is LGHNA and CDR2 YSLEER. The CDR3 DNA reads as TGCGCCAGCAGCCAAGACATAGCGGGGGGTGGGGCAGATACGCAGTATTTT. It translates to CASSQDIAGGGADTQYF.

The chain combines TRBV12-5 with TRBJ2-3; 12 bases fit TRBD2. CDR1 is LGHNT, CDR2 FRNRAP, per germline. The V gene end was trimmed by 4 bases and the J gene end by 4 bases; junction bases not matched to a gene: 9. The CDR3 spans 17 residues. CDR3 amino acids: CASGYIPRLAGADTQYF. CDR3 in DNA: TGTGCTAGTGGTTACATCCCCCGACTAGCGGGAGCAGATACGCAGTATTTT. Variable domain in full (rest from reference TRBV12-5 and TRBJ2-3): DARVTQTPRHKVTEMGQEVTMRCQPILGHNTVFWYRQTMMQGLELLAYFRNRAPLDDSGMPKDRFSAEMPDATLATLKIQPSEPRDSAVYFCASGYIPRLAGADTQYFGPGTRLTVL.

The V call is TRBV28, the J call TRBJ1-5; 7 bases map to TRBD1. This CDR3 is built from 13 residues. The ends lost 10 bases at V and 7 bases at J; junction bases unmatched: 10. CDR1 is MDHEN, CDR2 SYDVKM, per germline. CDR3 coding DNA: TGTGCCATCTCTCAGGGGGTTGGGCAGCCCCAGCATTTT. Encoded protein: CAISQGVGQPQHF.

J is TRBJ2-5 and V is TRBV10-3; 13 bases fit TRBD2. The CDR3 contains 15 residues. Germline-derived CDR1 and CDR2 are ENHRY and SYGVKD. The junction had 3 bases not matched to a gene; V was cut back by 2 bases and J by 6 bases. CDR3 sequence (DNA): TGTGCCATCAGTGAGAGGACTAGCGGGGGTCAGACCCAGTACTTC. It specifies CAISERTSGGQTQYF.

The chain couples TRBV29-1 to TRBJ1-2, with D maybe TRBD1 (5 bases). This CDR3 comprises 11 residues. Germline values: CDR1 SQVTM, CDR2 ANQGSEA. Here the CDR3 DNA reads TGCAGTCATGACAGCAACTATGGCTACACCTTC. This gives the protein CSHDSNYGYTF.

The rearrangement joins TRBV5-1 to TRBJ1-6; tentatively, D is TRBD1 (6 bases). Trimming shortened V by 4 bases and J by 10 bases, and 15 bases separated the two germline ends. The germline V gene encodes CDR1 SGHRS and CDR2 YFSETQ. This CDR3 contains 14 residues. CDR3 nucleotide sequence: TGCGCCAGCAGCCACCCCGGACAGAGGTCACCCCTCCACTTT. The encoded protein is CASSHPGQRSPLHF. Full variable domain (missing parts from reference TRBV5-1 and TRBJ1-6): KAGVTQTPRYLIKTRGQQVTLSCSPISGHRSVSWYQQTPGQGLQFLFEYFSETQRNKGNFPGRFSGRQFSNSRSEMNVSTLELGDSALYLCASSHPGQRSPLHFGNGTRLTVT.

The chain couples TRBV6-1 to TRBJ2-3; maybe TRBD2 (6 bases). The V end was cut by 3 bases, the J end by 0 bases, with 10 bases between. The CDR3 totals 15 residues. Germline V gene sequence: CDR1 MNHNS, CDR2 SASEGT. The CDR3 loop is CASSDLSGSTDTQYF. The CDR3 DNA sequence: TGTGCCAGCAGTGATCTTAGCGGAAGCACAGATACGCAGTATTTT.

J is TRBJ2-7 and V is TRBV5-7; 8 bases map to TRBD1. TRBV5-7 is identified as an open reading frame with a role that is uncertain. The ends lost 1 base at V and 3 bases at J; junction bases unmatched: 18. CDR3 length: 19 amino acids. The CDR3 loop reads CASSLWWTGHAKGFYEQYF. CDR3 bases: TGTGCCAGCAGCTTGTGGTGGACAGGGCATGCAAAAGGATTCTACGAGCAGTACTTC.